A selection of T cell receptor beta chains follows, all from one sample in a study of shared clonotypes between healthy human individuals. Libraries were prepared by immunoSEQ multiplex PCR; TCRdb keeps only in-frame clonotypes and omits some of them. The top ten clones hold more than 0.1% of a sample with millions of clones, roughly 96% of them seen once. Specimen: naive CD4+ T cells sorted from blood. The receptors stem from a man younger than 35 in good health. The CDR3 runs from the conserved cysteine through the conserved F or W. A D gene is named only where the DNA matches it firmly. A clone size is listed for some rows: how often the clone was seen (once, few, many), or a class if it is expanded.

>TRBJ1-4|-|-|TRBV20-1
CSACLGEKLFF
TGCAGTGCTTGTCTGGGTGAAAAACTGTTTTTT
>TRBJ1-4|-|TRBD1|TRBV5-6
CASSLTGVATNEKLFF
TGTGCCAGCAGCCTGACAGGGGTTGCAACTAATGAAAAACTGTTTTTT
>TRBJ1-2|few|-|TRBV5-1
CASSLGQRRVVNYGYTF
TGCGCCAGCAGCCTAGGACAGAGGAGAGTTGTTAACTATGGCTACACCTTC
>TRBJ2-7|-|-|TRBV6-1
CASSEVRPSYEQYF
TGTGCCAGCAGTGAAGTGCGACCCTCCTACGAGCAGTACTTC
>TRBJ1-4|-|-|TRBV18
CASSPGEGTNEKLFF
TGTGCCAGCTCACCAGGGGAGGGGACTAATGAAAAACTGTTTTTT
>TRBJ1-5|-|-|TRBV2
CASSAGLNQPQHF
TGTGCCAGCAGTGCAGGGCTGAATCAGCCCCAGCATTTT
>TRBJ1-6|-|TRBD1|TRBV19
CASSIETTGANSPLHF
TGTGCCAGTAGTATAGAAACGACAGGGGCAAATTCACCCCTCCACTTT
>TRBJ2-3|-|-|TRBV20-1
CSVANTDTQYF
TGCAGTGTTGCCAATACAGATACGCAGTATTTT
>TRBJ1-2|-|-|TRBV10-3
CAISGQDSPSPANYGYTF
TGTGCCATCAGTGGCCAGGATAGCCCCAGCCCTGCTAACTATGGCTACACCTTC
>TRBJ1-3|-|-|TRBV30
CAWTLDSHGNTIYF
TGTGCCTGGACCCTCGACAGTCATGGAAACACCATATATTTT
>TRBJ2-7|-|-|TRBV7-2
CASSFRGFTREQYF
TGTGCCAGCAGCTTCCGGGGGTTCACAAGGGAGCAGTACTTC
>TRBJ1-6|-|-|TRBV9
CASSPQGVFGPLHF
TGTGCCAGCAGCCCCCAGGGTGTCTTCGGACCCCTCCACTTT
>TRBJ2-1|-|TRBD2|TRBV7-2
CASSLAAFGLARNEQFF
TGTGCCAGCAGCTTAGCGGCCTTTGGACTAGCGCGAAATGAGCAGTTCTTC
>TRBJ1-2|-|TRBD1|TRBV5-4
CASSSEQGANYGYTF
TGTGCCAGCAGCTCGGAACAGGGGGCGAACTATGGCTACACCTTC
>TRBJ1-4|-|-|TRBV11-2
CASSRGINEKLFF
TGTGCCAGCAGCAGGGGGATTAATGAAAAACTGTTTTTT
>TRBJ2-7|-|-|TRBV18
CASSPQRANYEQYF
TGTGCCAGCTCACCACAAAGAGCAAACTACGAGCAGTACTTC
>TRBJ2-5|-|TRBD1|TRBV10-3
CAISEPLTGGETQYF
TGTGCCATCAGTGAGCCCCTGACAGGGGGGGAGACCCAGTACTTC
>TRBJ2-3|-|-|TRBV27
CASSQRTVADTQYF
TGTGCCAGCAGTCAACGGACAGTGGCAGATACGCAGTATTTT
>TRBJ2-7|-|-|TRBV7-2
CASRETQGGFYEQYF
TGTGCCAGCAGAGAAACACAGGGGGGGTTCTACGAGCAGTACTTC
>TRBJ1-5|-|-|TRBV28
CASSLQNQPQHF
TGTGCCAGCAGTTTGCAGAATCAGCCCCAGCATTTT
>TRBJ2-2|-|-|TRBV2
CASRFANRELFF
TGTGCCAGCAGATTTGCCAACCGGGAGCTGTTTTTT
>TRBJ2-5|-|TRBD1|TRBV29-1
CSVKPGQGFWETQYF
TGCAGCGTTAAACCGGGACAGGGGTTCTGGGAGACCCAGTACTTC
>TRBJ2-7|once|-|TRBV6-6
CASRPLKGPGYEQYF
TGTGCCAGCAGACCCCTAAAGGGCCCGGGATACGAGCAGTACTTC
>TRBJ1-6|-|TRBD1|TRBV28
CASSLRTGRGNSPLHF
TGTGCCAGCAGTTTACGGACAGGGAGGGGTAATTCACCCCTCCACTTT
>TRBJ2-7|-|TRBD2|TRBV18
CASSPTSLSYEQYF
TGTGCCAGCTCACCGACTAGCTTATCCTACGAGCAGTACTTC
>TRBJ2-1|-|TRBD1|TRBV10-3
CAISDSTGSGNNEQFF
TGTGCCATCAGTGACTCGACAGGGTCTGGGAACAATGAGCAGTTCTTC
>TRBJ1-6|-|TRBD1|TRBV14
CASSAKQGANSPLHF
TGTGCCAGCAGCGCCAAACAGGGGGCTAATTCACCCCTCCACTTT
>TRBJ2-7|-|-|TRBV5-1
CASSLAVGAAPGYEQYF
TGCGCCAGCAGCTTGGCGGTGGGAGCGGCACCGGGTTACGAGCAGTACTTC
>TRBJ2-1|-|-|TRBV28
CASSLSSYNEQFF
TGTGCCAGCAGTTTAAGCTCCTACAATGAGCAGTTCTTC
>TRBJ1-2|-|-|TRBV5-1
CASSTPGSHGYTF
TGCGCCAGCAGCACCCCAGGTTCCCATGGCTACACCTTC
>TRBJ1-1|-|-|TRBV11-3
CASSLEGATEAFF
TGTGCCAGCAGCTTAGAAGGGGCCACTGAAGCTTTCTTT
>TRBJ2-5|-|TRBD1|TRBV28
CASSGSLGTAYQETQYF
TGTGCCAGCAGTGGCTCTCTCGGGACAGCGTACCAAGAGACCCAGTACTTC
>TRBJ2-3|-|-|TRBV18
CASSQRERPQTADTQYF
TGTGCCAGCTCACAGAGGGAAAGACCCCAAACGGCAGATACGCAGTATTTT
>TRBJ2-2|-|TRBD2|TRBV4-1
CASSQASPGLAGAPFNTGELFF
TGCGCCAGCAGCCAAGCCTCCCCTGGACTAGCGGGGGCCCCCTTCAACACCGGGGAGCTGTTTTTT
>TRBJ1-3|-|-|TRBV15
CATSREGDSVYF
TGTGCCACCAGCAGAGAGGGCGACAGTGTATATTTT
>TRBJ2-7|-|-|TRBV6-4
CASSDPEVHQYF
TGTGCCAGCAGTGACCCGGAGGTCCATCAGTACTTC
>TRBJ1-2|once|TRBD1|TRBV5-1
CASSLTTGAYGYTF
TGCGCCAGCAGCTTGACGACAGGGGCCTATGGCTACACCTTC
>TRBJ1-2|-|TRBD1|TRBV9
CASRGTGHSGGYTF
TGTGCCAGCAGGGGGACAGGGCATTCGGGTGGCTACACCTTC
>TRBJ1-5|-|TRBD1|TRBV6-1
CASSDRGQGANQPQHF
TGTGCCAGCAGTGACAGGGGGCAAGGGGCCAATCAGCCCCAGCATTTT
>TRBJ2-1|once|TRBD2|TRBV7-2
CASSLSASGAYNEQFF
TGTGCCAGCAGCTTGTCGGCTAGCGGGGCTTACAATGAGCAGTTCTTC
>TRBJ2-3|-|-|TRBV5-5
CASSLLLASVSTDTQYF
TGTGCCAGCAGCTTGCTTTTGGCTTCCGTTAGCACAGATACGCAGTATTTT
>TRBJ2-5|-|-|TRBV4-1
CASSQPSETQYF
TGCGCCAGCAGCCAACCGTCGGAGACCCAGTACTTC
>TRBJ1-1|-|TRBD1|TRBV6-5
CASRTGQGFTEAFF
TGTGCCAGCAGAACGGGACAGGGGTTCACTGAAGCTTTCTTT
>TRBJ2-4|-|-|TRBV5-6
CASSKMNVGDIQYF
TGTGCCAGCAGCAAGATGAATGTGGGGGACATTCAGTACTTC
>TRBJ2-1|-|-|TRBV18
CASSPPSAGGEQFF
TGTGCCAGCTCGCCCCCTAGCGCCGGGGGTGAGCAGTTCTTC
>TRBJ2-7|-|-|TRBV7-2
CASSFSFARGYEQYF
TGTGCCAGCAGCTTTAGTTTTGCCAGGGGCTACGAGCAGTACTTC
>TRBJ1-6|-|-|TRBV5-8
CASSLGQGGSPLHF
TGTGCCAGCAGCTTGGGTCAGGGAGGTTCACCCCTCCACTTT
>TRBJ1-1|-|-|TRBV7-2
CASSPDRVNTEAFF
TGTGCCAGCAGCCCGGACCGGGTGAACACTGAAGCTTTCTTT
>TRBJ2-2|-|-|TRBV7-9
CASSAQPTKWGTAGELFF
TGTGCCAGCAGCGCGCAGCCCACTAAATGGGGCACCGCGGGGGAGCTGTTTTTT
>TRBJ2-7|-|TRBD2|TRBV6-6
CASSYSREGYEQYF
TGTGCCAGCAGTTACTCGAGGGAGGGCTACGAGCAGTACTTC
>TRBJ1-4|-|-|TRBV30
CAFGRANEKLFF
TGTGCCTTCGGGAGAGCTAATGAAAAACTGTTTTTT
>TRBJ1-2|-|-|TRBV9
CASSVADRNYGYTF
TGTGCCAGCAGCGTAGCCGACCGTAACTATGGCTACACCTTC
>TRBJ1-2|-|-|TRBV18
CASSPQGKNYGYTF
TGTGCCAGCTCACCTCAGGGGAAAAACTATGGCTACACCTTC
>TRBJ1-1|-|TRBD1|TRBV5-3
CARSRAGRGPALNTEAFF
TGTGCCAGAAGCAGGGCGGGGAGGGGGCCCGCCCTGAACACTGAAGCTTTCTTT
>TRBJ1-1|-|-|TRBV13
CASSFEGRSTEAFF
TGTGCCAGCAGCTTTGAAGGACGGAGCACTGAAGCTTTCTTT